These T cell receptor beta chains were read from a single sample in a study of T-cell memory formation after mild COVID-19. TCRdb recomputed calls from the 5' RACE reads with MiXCR, one row per CDR3 protein. The table has about 540,000 distinct CDR3 sequences, about a fifth seen once. The sequenced sample consisted of PBMCs or a T cell subset sorted from them (not recorded which). These receptor sequences come from an adult woman who had mild COVID-19 (a few samples of this study predate the infection). Cell type and time point are not known. Each CDR3 is given with its conserved first and last residue. Fields, in order: clone size, J gene, V gene, CDR3 protein. For some rows the clone size is stated as once, few or many, or as a class when expanded; others skip it.

NA	TRBJ2-2	TRBV19	CAARGGSNTGELFF
medium-sized	TRBJ2-5	TRBV7-2	CASSYGTSRETQYF
once	TRBJ1-2	TRBV2	CASRSGTGDYGYTF
NA	TRBJ2-1	TRBV7-9	CASSLTAAYNEQFF
NA	TRBJ2-7	TRBV29-1	CSVEETTGKEQYF
few	TRBJ2-1	TRBV5-1	CASSLEVGTEYNEQFF
NA	TRBJ2-1	TRBV20-1	CSATGSGGVSNEQFF
NA	TRBJ2-7	TRBV3-1	CASTSVGIANEQYF
few	TRBJ1-5	TRBV19	CASSTGQVNQPQHF
NA	TRBJ2-7	TRBV7-2	CASSLLGNYEQYF
NA	TRBJ2-7	TRBV5-1	CASSSGQNSYEQYF
few	TRBJ2-1	TRBV11-2	CASSLVPGGPGEQFF
many	TRBJ2-7	TRBV12-3/TRBV12-4	CASGNRASSYEQYF
few	TRBJ1-2	TRBV7-9	CASSRDRGVGGYTF
NA	TRBJ2-5	TRBV12-3/TRBV12-4	CASRRGLAEEETQYF
once	TRBJ1-6	TRBV14	CASSLNLRGNSPLHF
few	TRBJ2-7	TRBV5-1	CATSPSAGENYEQYF
NA	TRBJ1-4	TRBV24-1	CATDLTGTTCEKLFF
NA	TRBJ1-2	TRBV5-1	CASSLGVTGVYGYTF
few	TRBJ2-1	TRBV7-2	CASSLASGTGDSSYNEQFF
NA	TRBJ2-1	TRBV5-6	CASSPVYETYEQFF
NA	TRBJ2-5	TRBV29-1	CSVGEIGGLQETQYF